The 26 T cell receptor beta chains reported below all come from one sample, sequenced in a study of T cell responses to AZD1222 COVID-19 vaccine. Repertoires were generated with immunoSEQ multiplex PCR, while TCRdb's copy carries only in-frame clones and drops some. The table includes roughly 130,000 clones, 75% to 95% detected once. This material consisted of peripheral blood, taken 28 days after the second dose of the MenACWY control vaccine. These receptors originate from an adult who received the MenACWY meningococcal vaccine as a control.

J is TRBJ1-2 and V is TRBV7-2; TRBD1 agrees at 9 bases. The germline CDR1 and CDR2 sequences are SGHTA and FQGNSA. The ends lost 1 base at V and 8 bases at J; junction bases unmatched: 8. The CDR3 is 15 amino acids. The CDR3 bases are TGTGCCAGCAGCTTAGAATGGACAGGGGTCGGAGGCTACACCTTC. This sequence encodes CASSLEWTGVGGYTF.

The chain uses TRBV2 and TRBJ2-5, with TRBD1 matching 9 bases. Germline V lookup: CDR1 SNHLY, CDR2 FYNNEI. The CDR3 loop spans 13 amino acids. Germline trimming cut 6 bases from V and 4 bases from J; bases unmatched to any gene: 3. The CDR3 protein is CASRGTGIETQYF. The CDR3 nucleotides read TGTGCCAGCAGGGGGACAGGGATAGAGACCCAGTACTTC. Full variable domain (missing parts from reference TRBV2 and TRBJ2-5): EPEVTQTPSHQVTQMGQEVILRCVPISNHLYFYWYRQILGQKVEFLVSFYNNEISEKSEIFDDQFSVERPDGSNFTLKIRSTKLEDSAMYFCASRGTGIETQYFGPGTRLLVL.

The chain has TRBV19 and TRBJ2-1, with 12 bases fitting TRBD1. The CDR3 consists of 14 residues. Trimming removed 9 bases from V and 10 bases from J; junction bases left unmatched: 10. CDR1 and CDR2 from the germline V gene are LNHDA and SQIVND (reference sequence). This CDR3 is CASSRDRGLNEQFF. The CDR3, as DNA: TGTGCCAGCTCCCGGGACAGGGGGCTAAACGAGCAGTTCTTC.

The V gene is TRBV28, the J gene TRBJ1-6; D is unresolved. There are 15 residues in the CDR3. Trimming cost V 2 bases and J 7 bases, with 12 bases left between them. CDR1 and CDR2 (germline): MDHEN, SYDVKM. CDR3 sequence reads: CASSLTVSRNSPLHF. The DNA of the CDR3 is TGTGCCAGCAGTTTAACGGTATCTCGGAATTCACCCCTCCACTTT.

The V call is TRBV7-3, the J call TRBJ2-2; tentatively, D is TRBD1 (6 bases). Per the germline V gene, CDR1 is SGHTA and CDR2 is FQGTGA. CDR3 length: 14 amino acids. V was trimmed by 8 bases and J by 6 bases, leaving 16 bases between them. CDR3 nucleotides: TGTGCCAGCGCCGGCAGGGGAGAAGCCGGGGAGCTGTTTTTT. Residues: CASAGRGEAGELFF.

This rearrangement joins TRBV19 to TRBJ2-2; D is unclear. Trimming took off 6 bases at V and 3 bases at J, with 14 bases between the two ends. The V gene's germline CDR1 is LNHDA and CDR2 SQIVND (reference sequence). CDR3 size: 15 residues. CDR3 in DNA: TGTGCCAGTAGCCCCAGAGCCCTGGACACCGGGGAGCTGTTTTTT. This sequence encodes CASSPRALDTGELFF. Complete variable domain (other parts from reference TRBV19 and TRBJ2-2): DGGITQSPKYLFRKEGQNVTLSCEQNLNHDAMYWYRQDPGQGLRLIYYSQIVNDFQKGDIAEGYSVSREKKESFPLTVTSAQKNPTAFYLCASSPRALDTGELFFGEGSRLTVL.

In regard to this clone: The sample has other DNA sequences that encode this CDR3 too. The CDR3 here is CASSDRGGSPLHF. The CDR3 DNA reads TGTGCCAGCAGTGATAGGGGCGGATCACCCCTCCACTTT. V and J are TRBV6-4 and TRBJ1-6; TRBD1 is a possible D gene (5 bases). The V end was cut by 3 bases, the J end by 10 bases, with 10 bases between. Germline assignment: CDR1 MRHNA and CDR2 SNTAGT. The CDR3 runs to 13 residues.

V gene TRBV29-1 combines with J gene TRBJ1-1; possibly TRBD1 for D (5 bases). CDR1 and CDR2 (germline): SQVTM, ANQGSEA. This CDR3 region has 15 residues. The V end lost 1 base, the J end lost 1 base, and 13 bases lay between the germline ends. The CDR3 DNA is TGCAGCGTTGAAGGCATAGTAGGGGCGAACACTGAAGCTTTCTTT. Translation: CSVEGIVGANTEAFF.

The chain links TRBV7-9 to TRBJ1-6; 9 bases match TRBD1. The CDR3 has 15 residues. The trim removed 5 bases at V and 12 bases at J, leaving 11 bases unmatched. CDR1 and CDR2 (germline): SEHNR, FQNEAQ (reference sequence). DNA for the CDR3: TGTGCCAGCAGCCCATTGGGACAGGGTCAAGGACCCCTCCACTTT. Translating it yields CASSPLGQGQGPLHF.

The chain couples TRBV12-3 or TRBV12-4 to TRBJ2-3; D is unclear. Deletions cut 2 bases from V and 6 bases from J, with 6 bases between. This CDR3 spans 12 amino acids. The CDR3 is CASSLSPDTQYF. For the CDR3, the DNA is TGTGCCAGCAGTTTAAGCCCGGATACGCAGTATTTT.

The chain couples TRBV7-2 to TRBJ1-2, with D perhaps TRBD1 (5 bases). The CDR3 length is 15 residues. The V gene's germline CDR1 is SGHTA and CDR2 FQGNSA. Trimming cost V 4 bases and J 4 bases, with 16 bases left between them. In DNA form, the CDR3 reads TGTGCCAGCAGCTCACGAAAGACAGCCCTCTATGGCTACACCTTC. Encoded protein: CASSSRKTALYGYTF.

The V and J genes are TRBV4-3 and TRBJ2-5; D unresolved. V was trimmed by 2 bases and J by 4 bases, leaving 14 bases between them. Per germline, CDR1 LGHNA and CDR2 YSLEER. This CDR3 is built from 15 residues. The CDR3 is CASSQRRQLSETQYF. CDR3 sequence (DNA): TGCGCCAGCAGCCAAAGACGTCAGCTTTCAGAGACCCAGTACTTC.

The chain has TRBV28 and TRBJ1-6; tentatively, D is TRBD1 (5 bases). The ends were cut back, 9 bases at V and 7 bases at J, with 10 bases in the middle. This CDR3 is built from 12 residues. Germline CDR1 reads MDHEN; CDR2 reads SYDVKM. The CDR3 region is CASVWGNSPLHF. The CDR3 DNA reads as TGTGCCAGTGTTTGGGGGAATTCACCCCTCCACTTT.

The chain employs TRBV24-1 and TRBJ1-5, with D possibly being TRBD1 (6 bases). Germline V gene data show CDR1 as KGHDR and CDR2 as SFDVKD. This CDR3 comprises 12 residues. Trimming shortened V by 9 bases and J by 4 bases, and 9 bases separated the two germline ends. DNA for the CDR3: TGTGCCACCTCCGACAGGAATCAGCCCCAGCATTTT. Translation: CATSDRNQPQHF.

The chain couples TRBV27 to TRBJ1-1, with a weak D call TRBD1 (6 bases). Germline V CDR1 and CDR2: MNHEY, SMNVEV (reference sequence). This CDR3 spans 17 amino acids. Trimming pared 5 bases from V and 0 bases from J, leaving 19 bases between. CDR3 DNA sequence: TGTGCCAGCAGTCCCGGGGGGCACAGACCAATGAACACTGAAGCTTTCTTT. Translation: CASSPGGHRPMNTEAFF.

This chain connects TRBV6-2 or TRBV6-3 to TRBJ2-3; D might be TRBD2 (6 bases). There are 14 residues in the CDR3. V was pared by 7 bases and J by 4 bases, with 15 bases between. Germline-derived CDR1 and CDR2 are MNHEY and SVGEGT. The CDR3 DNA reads TGTGCCAGCATCCCCGGAGGGTACGCAGATACGCAGTATTTT. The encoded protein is CASIPGGYADTQYF.

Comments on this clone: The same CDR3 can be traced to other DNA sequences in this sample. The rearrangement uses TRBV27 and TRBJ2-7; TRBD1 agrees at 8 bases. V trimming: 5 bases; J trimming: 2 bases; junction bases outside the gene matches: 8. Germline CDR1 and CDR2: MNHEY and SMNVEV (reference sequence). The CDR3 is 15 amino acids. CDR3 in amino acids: CASSPTGQGAYEQYF. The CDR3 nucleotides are TGTGCCAGCAGTCCCACCGGACAGGGCGCCTACGAGCAGTACTTC.

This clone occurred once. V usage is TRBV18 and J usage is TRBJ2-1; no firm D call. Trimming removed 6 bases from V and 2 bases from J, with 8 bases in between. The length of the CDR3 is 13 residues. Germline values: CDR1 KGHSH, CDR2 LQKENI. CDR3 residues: CASSLGTYNEQFF. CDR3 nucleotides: TGTGCCAGCTCGCTCGGCACCTACAATGAGCAGTTCTTC.

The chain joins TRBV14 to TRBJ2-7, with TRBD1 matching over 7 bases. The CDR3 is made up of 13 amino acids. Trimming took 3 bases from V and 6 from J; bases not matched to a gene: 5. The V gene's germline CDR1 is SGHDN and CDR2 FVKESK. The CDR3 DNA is TGTGCCAGCAGCCAGACCAGGACAGGCGAGCAGTACTTC. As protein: CASSQTRTGEQYF.

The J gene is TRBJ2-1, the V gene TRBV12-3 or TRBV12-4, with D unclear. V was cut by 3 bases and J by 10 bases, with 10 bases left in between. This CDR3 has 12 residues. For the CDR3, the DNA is TGTGCCAGCAGTTTTTCTCCGGTGGAGCAGTTCTTC. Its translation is CASSFSPVEQFF.

The CDR3 sequence: CASSYDPPDSYEQYF. The DNA of the CDR3 is TGTGCCAGCAGTTACGACCCACCTGACTCCTACGAGCAGTACTTC. The chain has TRBV6-5 and TRBJ2-7; the D is unclear. The CDR3 runs to 15 residues. Germline CDR1 is MNHEY and CDR2 is SVGAGI. The V gene lost 2 bases and the J gene lost 0 bases, with 11 bases spanning the gap.

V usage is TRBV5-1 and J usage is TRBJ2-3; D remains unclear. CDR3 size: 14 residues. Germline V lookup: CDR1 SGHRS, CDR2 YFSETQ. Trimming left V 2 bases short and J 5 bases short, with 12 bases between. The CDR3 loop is CASSFPPLIDTQYF. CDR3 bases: TGCGCCAGCAGCTTCCCGCCATTAATAGATACGCAGTATTTT.

CDR3: CASSPLQGRTDTQYF. Here the CDR3 DNA reads TGTGCCAGCTCACCGTTACAGGGGCGCACAGATACGCAGTATTTT. The chain joins TRBV18 to TRBJ2-3; 7 bases align to TRBD1. V lost 3 bases and J lost 1; bases outside the gene matches: 4. The CDR3 is made up of 15 amino acids. Germline-derived CDR1 and CDR2 are KGHSH and LQKENI.

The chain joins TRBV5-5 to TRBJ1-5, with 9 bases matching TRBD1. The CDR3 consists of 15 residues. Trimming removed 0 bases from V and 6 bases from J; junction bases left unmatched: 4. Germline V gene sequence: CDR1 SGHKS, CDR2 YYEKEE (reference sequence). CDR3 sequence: CASSLEDRGGQPQHF. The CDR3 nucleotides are TGTGCCAGCAGCTTGGAGGACAGGGGAGGTCAGCCCCAGCATTTT.

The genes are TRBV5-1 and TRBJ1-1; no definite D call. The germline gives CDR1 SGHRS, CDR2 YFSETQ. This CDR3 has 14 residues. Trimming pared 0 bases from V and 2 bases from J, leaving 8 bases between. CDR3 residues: CASSLGAPNTEAFF. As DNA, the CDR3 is TGCGCCAGCAGCTTGGGGGCACCTAACACTGAAGCTTTCTTT. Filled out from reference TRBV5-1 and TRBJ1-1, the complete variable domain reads KAGVTQTPRYLIKTRGQQVTLSCSPISGHRSVSWYQQTPGQGLQFLFEYFSETQRNKGNFPGRFSGRQFSNSRSEMNVSTLELGDSALYLCASSLGAPNTEAFFGQGTRLTVV.

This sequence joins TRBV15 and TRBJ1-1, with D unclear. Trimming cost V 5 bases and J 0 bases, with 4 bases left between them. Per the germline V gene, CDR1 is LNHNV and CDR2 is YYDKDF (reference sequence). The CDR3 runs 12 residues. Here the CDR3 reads CATSVMNTEAFF. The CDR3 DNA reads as TGTGCCACCAGCGTAATGAACACTGAAGCTTTCTTT.